This T cell receptor beta chain came from a study of blood T cell repertoires in COVID-19. Overall study context: Some COVID-19 samples were acute and others convalescent; all came from the United States, Italy and Spain. T cells, B-cell-depleted T cells, or PBMCs provided the cDNA or gDNA that served as material.

Study processing details: How many nucleated cells were present was estimated from reference gene primer amplification. TCRdb's copy holds only in-frame clones and misses some; the assay was immunoSEQ multiplex PCR. Clone size and the V and J calls come from that table; the DNA yielded D and trimming. The table records under 300,000 clones, 86% of them present only once. CDR1 is MNHEY, CDR2 SVGEGT, per germline. CDR3 length equals 13 residues. The germline V and J ends were trimmed by 5 bases and 4 bases, with 11 bases remaining between them. The TCR was taken from a man aged 55 to 70 with acute or convalescent COVID-19. The sample consisted of peripheral blood. The chain joins TRBV6-2 or TRBV6-3 to TRBJ1-2; the D is unclear. CDR3 sequence (DNA): TGTGCCAGCAGTGGCGGGCAGAGCTATGGCTACACCTTC. Residues: CASSGGQSYGYTF.